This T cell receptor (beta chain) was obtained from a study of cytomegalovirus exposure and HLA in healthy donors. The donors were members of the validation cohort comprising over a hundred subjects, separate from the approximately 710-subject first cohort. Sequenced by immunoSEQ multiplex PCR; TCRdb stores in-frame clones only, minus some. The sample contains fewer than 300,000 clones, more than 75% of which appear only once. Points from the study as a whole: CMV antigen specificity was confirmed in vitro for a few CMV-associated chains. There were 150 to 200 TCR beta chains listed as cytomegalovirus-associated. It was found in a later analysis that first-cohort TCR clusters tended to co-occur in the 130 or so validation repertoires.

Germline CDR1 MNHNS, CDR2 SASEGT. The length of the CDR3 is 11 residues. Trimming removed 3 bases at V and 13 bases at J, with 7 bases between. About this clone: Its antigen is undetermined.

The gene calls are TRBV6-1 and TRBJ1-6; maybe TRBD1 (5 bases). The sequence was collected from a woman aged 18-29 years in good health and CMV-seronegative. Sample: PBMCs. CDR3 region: CASSDGGPLHF. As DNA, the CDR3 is TGTGCCAGCAGTGATGGGGGGCCCCTCCACTTT.